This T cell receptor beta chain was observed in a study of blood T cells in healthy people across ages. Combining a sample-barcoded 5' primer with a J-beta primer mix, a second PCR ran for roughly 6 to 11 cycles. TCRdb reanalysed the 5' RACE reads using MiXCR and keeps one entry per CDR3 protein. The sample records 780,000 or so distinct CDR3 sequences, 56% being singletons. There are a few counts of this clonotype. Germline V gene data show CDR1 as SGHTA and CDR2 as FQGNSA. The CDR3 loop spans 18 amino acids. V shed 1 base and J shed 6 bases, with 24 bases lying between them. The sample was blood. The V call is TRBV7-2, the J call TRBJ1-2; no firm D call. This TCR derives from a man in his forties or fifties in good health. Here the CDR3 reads CASSLGLAELKGLNGYTF. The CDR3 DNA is TGTGCCAGCAGCTTAGGGTTAGCTGAGCTGAAGGGTTTAAATGGCTACACCTTC.